This T cell receptor beta chain originates from a study of blood T cell repertoires in COVID-19 (dated by TCRdb to the early 2020s). In the study overall: Collaborator samples came from the United States, Italy and Spain and covered acute and convalescent phases of COVID-19. The material from the prospective study consisted of cDNA or gDNA derived from T cells, B-cell-depleted T cells, or PBMCs. Subjects who had been exposed to COVID-19, were actively infected with it, or had recovered from it provided the deeply sampled blood TCRbeta repertoires that made up the dataset. A freely available public database, intended as a resource for researchers studying the immune response to SARS-CoV-2, is where the repertoires were released. Samples came from the ongoing ImmuneRACE study (first 160 participants) plus 1,254 subjects from 6 global collaborators. A de-identified subject ID, COVID-19 status, age in years and sex were almost always included in the sample metadata. Where HLA class I and class II types were available, the types were taken from metadata supplied by the sample provider, not from assay-based typing. Findings and caveats that apply to the study as a whole: Clinical and demographic metadata were provided uncurated, with the amount varying by source and participant.

TCRbeta CDR3 regions were amplified from genomic DNA using the immunoSEQ Assay, a bias-controlled multiplex PCR. The paper's data handling went like this. Nucleated cell counts per sample were estimated from amplification of reference gene primers within the assay. To quantify the absolute abundance of each unique TCRbeta CDR3 rearrangement, sequence reads were collapsed and filtered. For each sample, productive Simpson clonality was calculated as the square root of Simpson's diversity index over productive rearrangements. What TCRdb holds here is the immuneACCESS table cut down to in-frame rearrangements. Part of the clones is not present; checked against another copy, under half of the missing clones reflect an unresolved V gene, and the others are unexplained. V, J and clone size are taken as reported in that table, and D and trimming were inferred from the DNA itself. A total of roughly 15,000 clones appear in this sample, 85% to 90% of them only once. Jointly, the top ten make up roughly a third of the sample.

CDR3 length: 13 amino acids, cysteine to phenylalanine. The entry retains the CDR3 DNA only, 39 bases that are in frame from base 1. According to the germline V gene, CDR1 reads MGHRA and CDR2 reads YSYEKL. Deletion took 0 bases off V and 5 bases off J, with a span of 5 bases between the germline ends. This clone showed up just once. It lacks a known antigen. No per-base quality is available; no much larger clone lies one base away. In Seattle, one collaborating source enrolled patients while the infection was active and tracked those patients longitudinally over the course of disease. Each collaborating institution followed its own protocols to collect whole blood in K2EDTA tubes. For TCRbeta analysis, collaborators shipped samples as frozen whole blood, isolated PBMCs, or DNA extracted from either of those sample types.

What was sequenced was peripheral blood. Here the chain combines TRBV4-1 and TRBJ1-5, with the D gene not clear enough to name. The clonotype originates from a woman older than 75 with COVID-19, enrolled during active disease. This receptor carries the CDR3 CASSQDRDQPQHF. The nucleotide sequence reads TGCGCCAGCAGCCAAGATAGAGATCAGCCCCAGCATTTT.